A selection of T cell receptor beta chains follows, all from one sample in a study of human T cells and chemical hapten exposure. TCRdb reanalysed the RACE reads using MiXCR and keeps one entry per CDR3 protein. Of some 100,000 distinct CDR3 sequences listed, less than 10% are singletons. The sequencing here drew on whole blood, taken in connection with sensitization to the hapten diphenylcyclopropenone (DPC). Receptors originate from a woman aged 35 to 49 with alopecia areata. Some clones in this sample may be carry-over from other donors' samples. Each CDR3 is given with its conserved first and last residue. Fields, in order: clone size, J gene, V gene, D gene, CDR3 DNA, CDR3 protein. A D gene is named only where the DNA matches it firmly. Some rows have no size entry. The others give once, few or many, or a class for an expanded clone.

few	TRBJ2-4	TRBV4-1	TRBD2	TGCGCCAGCAGCCAAGATCGGGGGGATATCATAGCCAAAAACATTCAGTACTTC	CASSQDRGDIIAKNIQYF
NA	TRBJ2-7	TRBV7-9	TRBD2	TGTGCCAGCAGCGACCCCACATCTAGCGGTGACTCCTACGAGCAGTACTTC	CASSDPTSSGDSYEQYF
many	TRBJ1-1	TRBV9	NA	TGTGCCAGCAGCCCCATCAGCACTGAAGCTTTCTTT	CASSPISTEAFF
few	TRBJ2-2	TRBV7-2	NA	TGTGCCAGCAGACGACCAGCCGGGGAGCTGTTTTTT	CASRRPAGELFF
few	TRBJ1-1	TRBV6-2/TRBV6-3	TRBD1	TGTGCCAGCACCAGGACAGGGGGCACTGAAGCTTTCTTT	CASTRTGGTEAFF
NA	TRBJ1-1	TRBV11-2	NA	TGTGCCAGCAGCTTAGTACCGGGGGAAGGTGAAGCTTTCTTT	CASSLVPGEGEAFF
few	TRBJ2-7	TRBV6-1	NA	TGTGCGGGGGGAGACAGGTCCTCCTACGAGCAGTACTTC	CAGGDRSSYEQYF
NA	TRBJ1-6	TRBV6-5	TRBD1	TGTGCCAGCAGTCGCACAGGGGGCCTCCATAATTCACCCCTCCACTTT	CASSRTGGLHNSPLHF
NA	TRBJ2-7	TRBV29-1	NA	TGCAGCGCCCGGGACCGCCTCTACGAGCAGTACTTC	CSARDRLYEQYF
NA	TRBJ2-5	TRBV5-6	NA	TGTGCCAGCAGCGAGGGGATATCGTCGGAGACCCAGTACTTC	CASSEGISSETQYF
many	TRBJ1-2	TRBV20-1	TRBD1	TGCAGTGCTAGAGTTCCGGGACAGGGGAGCGGCTACACCTTC	CSARVPGQGSGYTF
many	TRBJ1-2	TRBV20-1	NA	TGCAGTGCTAGAGACGACGGGGACCTCTATGGCTACACCTTC	CSARDDGDLYGYTF
few	TRBJ2-5	TRBV20-1	NA	TGCAGTGCTATAAAGGGGGGTTCAGAGACCCAGTACTTC	CSAIKGGSETQYF
many	TRBJ2-3	TRBV10-3	NA	TGTGCCATCAGTGAGTCCTCCAGCACAGATACGCAGTATTTT	CAISESSSTDTQYF
many	TRBJ2-5	TRBV29-1	NA	TGCAGCGTTGAAGTAACCGGGACACGCCAAGAGACCCAGTACTTC	CSVEVTGTRQETQYF
many	TRBJ1-1	TRBV27	TRBD1	TGTGCCAGCAGTTTATACGCAGGGGGTCGGGAAGCTTTCTTT	CASSLYAGGREAFF
many	TRBJ2-1	TRBV10-3	TRBD1	TGTGCCATCAGTGAGCCGACCGGACAGGCCAATGAGCAGTTCTTC	CAISEPTGQANEQFF
many	TRBJ1-1	TRBV20-1	NA	TGCAGTGCTAGAGGACAGTGGAACACTGAAGCTTTCTTT	CSARGQWNTEAFF
NA	TRBJ2-7	TRBV18	TRBD1	TGTGCCAGCTCACCAACGACAGGGGTGACCTACGAGCAGTACTTC	CASSPTTGVTYEQYF